These 23 T cell receptor beta chains were sequenced from one sample in a study of T cells after yellow fever vaccination. From the 5' RACE reads, TCRdb called clonotypes with MiXCR, one entry per CDR3 protein. The table records around 340,000 distinct CDR3 sequences, about 8.7% of them present only once. Sequencing was performed on PBMCs, taken on the day of the first yellow fever vaccination. Receptor source: a man younger than 30 who received the YFV17D yellow fever vaccine.

This clonotype came up many times. V usage is TRBV7-9 and J usage is TRBJ2-5, with a tentative D call TRBD1 (6 bases). The CDR3 has 14 amino acids. V was trimmed by 5 bases and J by 2 bases, leaving 12 bases between them. Germline CDR1 is SEHNR and CDR2 is FQNEAQ (reference sequence). CDR3 protein: CASSADRIQETQYF. The CDR3 DNA sequence: TGTGCCAGCAGCGCGGACAGAATACAAGAGACCCAGTACTTC.

This clonotype came up a few times. The chain employs TRBV15 and TRBJ1-6; no clear D gene. V dropped 0 bases and J dropped 5 bases, with 11 bases sitting between them. The CDR3 has 16 amino acids. Germline-derived CDR1 and CDR2 are LNHNV and YYDKDF (reference sequence). The chain's CDR3 is CATSRDPSPDNSPLHF. For the CDR3, the DNA is TGTGCCACCAGCAGAGATCCCTCCCCCGATAATTCACCCCTCCACTTT.

The rearrangement joins TRBV11-2 to TRBJ2-7; D is uncertain. V was shortened by 6 bases and J by 7 bases, with 16 bases between the two germline ends. CDR3 size: 13 residues. Germline loops: CDR1 SGHAT, CDR2 FQNNGV. The CDR3 region has the DNA TGTGCCAGCAGTTTAACCGGGTTCAGGGAGCAGTACTTC. This translates into CASSLTGFREQYF.

This clonotype was seen a handful of times. This chain uses TRBV7-2 with TRBJ2-4, with D possibly called TRBD1 or TRBD2 (6 bases each). This CDR3 spans 15 amino acids. Germline-derived CDR1 and CDR2 are SGHTA and FQGNSA. Trimming stripped 3 bases from V and 6 bases from J, with 15 bases between. In nucleotides, the CDR3 is TGTGCCAGCAGCTTCTGGGGGGCTGATAGAAACATTCAGTACTTC. It encodes CASSFWGADRNIQYF.

This clonotype was observed a handful of times. The rearrangement links TRBV5-4 to TRBJ2-2, with D perhaps matching TRBD1 or TRBD2 (5 bases each). Germline CDR1 reads SGHNT; CDR2 reads YYREEE (reference sequence). The V gene lost 1 base and the J gene lost 4 bases, with 8 bases spanning the gap. This CDR3 spans 14 amino acids. CDR3 DNA: TGTGCCAGCAGCTTGCCGGGGCGCACCGGGGAGCTGTTTTTT. Residues: CASSLPGRTGELFF.

This clonotype was seen ten or more times. The J gene is TRBJ2-5, the V gene TRBV7-2, with D unclear. Germline V CDR1 and CDR2: SGHTA, FQGNSA. Between the trimmed V and J ends, which lost 0 bases and 2 bases, there was a span of 13 bases. The CDR3 extends over 16 amino acids. In DNA, the CDR3 is TGTGCCAGCAGCTTAGCGGGGAACCTGCCTCAAGAGACCCAGTACTTC. Protein: CASSLAGNLPQETQYF. Complete variable domain (other parts from reference TRBV7-2 and TRBJ2-5): GAGVSQSPSNKVTEKGKDVELRCDPISGHTALYWYRQSLGQGLEFLIYFQGNSAPDKSGLPSDRFSAERTGGSVSTLTIQRTQQEDSAVYLCASSLAGNLPQETQYFGPGTRLLVL.

This clonotype has ten or more counts. The rearrangement joins TRBV7-2 to TRBJ1-6, with a tentative D call TRBD1 (5 bases). This CDR3 comprises 15 residues. Germline CDR1 and CDR2: SGHTA and FQGNSA. V lost 1 base and J lost 6, with 10 bases in between. CDR3: CASSLERGGNSPLHF. In DNA form, the CDR3 reads TGTGCCAGCAGCTTAGAAAGGGGTGGTAATTCACCCCTCCACTTT. Full variable domain (missing parts from reference TRBV7-2 and TRBJ1-6): GAGVSQSPSNKVTEKGKDVELRCDPISGHTALYWYRQSLGQGLEFLIYFQGNSAPDKSGLPSDRFSAERTGGSVSTLTIQRTQQEDSAVYLCASSLERGGNSPLHFGNGTRLTVT.

The V and J genes are TRBV24-1 and TRBJ1-5; 8 bases map to TRBD1. Germline CDR1 is KGHDR and CDR2 is SFDVKD. The J segment lost 6 bases and the V segment lost 5 bases, leaving 8 bases of the junction unmatched. This CDR3 has 15 residues. The CDR3 loop is CATSGTGRLSQPQHF. The CDR3, as DNA: TGTGCCACCAGTGGGACAGGGAGACTCAGTCAGCCCCAGCATTTT.

This chain links TRBV6-1 with TRBJ1-2; 7 bases are shared with TRBD1. This CDR3 spans 13 amino acids. Germline loops: CDR1 MNHNS, CDR2 SASEGT. The V gene end was trimmed by 8 bases and the J gene end by 0 bases; junction bases not matched to a gene: 3. The CDR3 sequence: CASRDSTNYGYTF. CDR3 DNA: TGTGCCAGCCGGGACAGCACTAACTATGGCTACACCTTC.

The chain carries TRBV25-1 and TRBJ1-1; D gene uncertain. The CDR3 has 13 residues. CDR1 is MGHDK, CDR2 SYGVNS, per germline. Trimming removed 0 bases at V and 6 bases at J, with 8 bases between. The CDR3 reads CASSEYQRAEAFF. The CDR3 DNA reads TGTGCCAGCAGTGAATACCAGCGGGCTGAAGCTTTCTTT. The complete variable domain, with remaining parts taken from reference TRBV25-1 and TRBJ1-1, reads EADIYQTPRYLVIGTGKKITLECSQTMGHDKMYWYQQDPGMELHLIHYSYGVNSTEKGDLSSESTVSRIRTEHFPLTLESARPSHTSQYLCASSEYQRAEAFFGQGTRLTVV.

The chain carries TRBV5-4 and TRBJ1-1; TRBD1 might be the D (6 bases). Germline V gene lookup returns CDR1 SGHNT and CDR2 YYREEE (reference sequence). Trimming removed 3 bases from V and 7 bases from J, with 16 bases in between. The CDR3 totals 14 residues. CDR3 region: CASSSPSGTNEAFF. CDR3 bases: TGTGCCAGCAGCTCCCCCTCCGGGACAAATGAAGCTTTCTTT.

The chain is built from TRBV20-1 and TRBJ2-5, with a weak D call TRBD1 (6 bases). CDR1 and CDR2 from the germline V gene are DFQATT and SNEGSKA (reference sequence). The V end lost 6 bases, the J end lost 4 bases, and 24 bases lay between the germline ends. This CDR3 comprises 16 residues. The CDR3 loop is CSARGQAPGLSETQYF. CDR3 in DNA: TGCAGTGCCAGGGGCCAGGCTCCGGGATTGTCAGAGACCCAGTACTTC.

A few counts support this clonotype. The rearrangement links TRBV20-1 to TRBJ2-1, with D perhaps TRBD1 (5 bases). The CDR3 runs to 17 residues. V was cut by 1 base and J by 2 bases, with 18 bases left in between. Germline assignment: CDR1 DFQATT and CDR2 SNEGSKA (reference sequence). CDR3 protein: CSARVESAGNTYNEQFF. CDR3 in DNA: TGCAGTGCTAGAGTCGAAAGTGCAGGGAACACCTACAATGAGCAGTTCTTC.

The chain is built from TRBV6-5 and TRBJ2-1; 7 nucleotides align to TRBD2. The CDR3 consists of 13 residues. CDR1 and CDR2 from the germline V gene are MNHEY and SVGAGI. V shed 2 bases and J 7 bases; nucleotides not matched to a gene: 2. CDR3 loop: CASSYAGDNEQFF. CDR3 DNA sequence: TGTGCCAGCAGTTACGCGGGGGATAATGAGCAGTTCTTC.

The rearrangement uses TRBV27 and TRBJ1-1, with D maybe TRBD1 (5 bases). This CDR3 spans 18 amino acids. In germline, CDR1 is MNHEY, CDR2 SMNVEV (reference sequence). Between the trimmed V and J ends, which lost 0 bases and 2 bases, there was a span of 19 bases. The CDR3 loop is CASSLSPESQGRNTEAFF. CDR3 bases: TGTGCCAGCAGTTTATCCCCTGAATCTCAGGGTAGAAACACTGAAGCTTTCTTT.

V gene TRBV5-1 combines with J gene TRBJ2-3; 7 bases fit TRBD2. The length of the CDR3 is 17 residues. The germline V gene encodes CDR1 SGHRS and CDR2 YFSETQ. The trim removed 3 bases at V and 2 bases at J, leaving 12 bases unmatched. The CDR3 sequence is CASSSSRRGSHTDTQYF. CDR3 nucleotides: TGCGCCAGCAGCTCCTCTAGGCGGGGGTCACACACAGATACGCAGTATTTT.

This clonotype was counted at least ten times. The chain links TRBV12-3 or TRBV12-4 to TRBJ1-1; the D gene is possibly TRBD1 (6 bases). The CDR3 runs to 14 residues. The germline V and J ends were trimmed by 10 bases and 0 bases, with 15 bases remaining between them. As DNA, the CDR3 is TGTGCCACCTACAGGGACCTCCTGAACACTGAAGCTTTCTTT. As protein: CATYRDLLNTEAFF.

The chain is built from TRBV3-1 and TRBJ2-7, with D possibly being TRBD1 or TRBD2 (6 bases each). The CDR3 spans 14 residues. V lost 6 bases and J lost 5, with 17 bases in between. In germline, CDR1 is LGHDT, CDR2 YNNKEL (reference sequence). CDR3 region: CASRLTGTANEQYF. The DNA of the CDR3 is TGTGCCAGCAGGCTTACAGGGACTGCCAACGAGCAGTACTTC.

The sample holds many counts of this clonotype. This chain connects TRBV6-2 or TRBV6-3 to TRBJ1-3; a possible D gene is TRBD1 (5 bases). Germline CDR1 MNHEY, CDR2 SVGEGT. V was cut by 2 bases and J by 2 bases, with 7 bases left in between. The CDR3 totals 14 residues. The CDR3 bases are TGTGCCAGCAGTTACCAGGGAACTGGAAACACCATATATTTT. Protein product: CASSYQGTGNTIYF.

This chain connects TRBV7-9 to TRBJ1-2; the match to TRBD1 covers 9 bases. V lost 5 bases to trimming and J lost 4 bases; unmatched junction nucleotides: 8. The CDR3 length is 15 residues. Germline V gene lookup returns CDR1 SEHNR and CDR2 FQNEAQ (reference sequence). The CDR3 is CASSRRETGGYGYTF. In DNA, the CDR3 is TGTGCCAGCAGCCGTCGTGAGACAGGGGGCTATGGCTACACCTTC.

This clonotype was seen many times. The chain carries TRBV5-1 and TRBJ2-7, with a weak D call TRBD2 (7 bases). The germline CDR1 and CDR2 sequences are SGHRS and YFSETQ. Trimming pared 3 bases from V and 2 bases from J, leaving 15 bases between. The CDR3 is 15 residues long. This CDR3 is CASSYKCGGTYEQYV. The CDR3 nucleotides read TGCGCCAGCAGCTATAAGTGCGGGGGCACCTACGAGCAGTACGTC.

The chain recombines TRBV6-2 or TRBV6-3 with TRBJ1-1, with a tentative D call TRBD1 (5 bases). From germline, CDR1 is MNHEY and CDR2 SVGEGT. This CDR3 spans 15 amino acids. V lost 5 bases to trimming and J lost 5 bases, with 18 bases between them. The CDR3 DNA reads TGTGCCAGCAGTCGCGGTTGGGGGGTTCGAACTGAAGCTTTCTTT. This encodes CASSRGWGVRTEAFF.

For this clonotype: A much larger clone sits a single nucleotide away, making a read error possible. This rearrangement joins TRBV5-5 to TRBJ2-2; D is uncertain. The V end was cut by 7 bases, the J end by 6 bases, with 22 bases between. There are 16 residues in the CDR3. Germline assignment: CDR1 SGHKS and CDR2 YYEKEE (reference sequence). For the CDR3, the DNA is TGTGCCAGCGGCCCGGGCAACGGCCTGTGTCCCGGGGAGCTGTTTTTT. Translation gives CASGPGNGLCPGELFF.